The present T cell receptor beta chain was sequenced within a study of cytomegalovirus exposure and HLA in healthy donors. PCR used 60 Vbeta primers and 13 Jbeta primers. Assay: immunoSEQ multiplex PCR; the TCRdb copy retains only in-frame clones and omits some. Altogether 100,000 to 150,000 clones are present, under 85% being singletons, with the ten largest covering 3.7%. A remark on this clone: Its cognate antigen is unknown.

CDR3 length: 14 residues. V was pared by 4 bases and J by 0 bases, with 2 bases of the junction left unmatched. Looked up from germline, CDR1 is MGHRA and CDR2 is YSYEKL. Study results and caveats: Rare TCR sequences predominated, though certain public TCRs were found in many donors. Later analysis demonstrated an association between a missense DCLRE1C variant and TCR beta V- and J-gene trimming. Using a false discovery rate of 0.05, a later analysis showed that approximately 17,000 TCR beta sequences were associated with HLA alleles.

Source material: PBMCs. The TCR comes from a human donor in good health. This chain connects TRBV4-1 to TRBJ2-7, with TRBD2 matching 8 bases. The CDR3 protein is CASSLSGSSYEQYF. The CDR3 bases are TGCGCCAGCAGCCTGAGCGGGAGCTCCTACGAGCAGTACTTC.